The 3 T cell receptor beta chains given below trace back to one sample, sequenced in a study of blood T cell repertoires in COVID-19 (dated by TCRdb to about 2020). The library was produced with the immunoSEQ multiplex PCR assay. In TCRdb, the immuneACCESS table is reduced to in-frame sequences with V and J assigned. These tables do not hold every clone; where another copy was compared, an unresolved V gene accounts for under half, and the others remain unexplained. The sample includes tens of thousands of clones, with around four fifths observed a single time. 39% of the sample goes to the ten largest clones. The sequenced sample consisted of peripheral blood. The receptors originated from an elderly man with active or convalescent COVID-19.

The V and J genes are TRBV14 and TRBJ1-6; 7 bases map to TRBD1. The V gene's germline CDR1 is SGHDN and CDR2 FVKESK. There are 13 residues in the CDR3. With 6 bases clipped from V and 9 bases from J, the junction kept 5 bases outside the gene matches. CDR3 protein: CASSTGVGSPLHF. DNA for the CDR3: TGTGCCAGCAGTACAGGGGTAGGTTCACCCCTCCACTTT.

The chain joins TRBV30 to TRBJ1-6; the D gene is possibly TRBD1 (5 bases). V lost 1 base and J lost 7, with 14 bases in between. The CDR3 extends over 15 amino acids. Germline values: CDR1 GTSNPN, CDR2 SVGIG (reference sequence). DNA for the CDR3: TGTGCCTGGAGTGGCAGGGTACGAACCAATTCACCCCTCCACTTT. Amino acids: CAWSGRVRTNSPLHF.

Worth noting for this clone: The identical CDR3 is also encoded by other nucleotide sequences in the sample. The CDR3 region is CASSLGGSSYNEQFF. CDR3 nucleotide sequence: TGCGCCAGCAGCTTGGGCGGGAGCTCCTACAATGAGCAGTTCTTC. J is TRBJ2-1 and V is TRBV5-1; 7 positions match TRBD2. Unmatched junction bases numbered 0, after V lost 0 bases and J lost 0 bases. The length of the CDR3 is 15 residues. Germline CDR1 reads SGHRS; CDR2 reads YFSETQ.